These T cell receptor beta chains were read from a single sample in a study of cytomegalovirus exposure and HLA in healthy donors. The assay was immunoSEQ multiplex PCR, and TCRdb's table has in-frame clones only and misses some. The data show 65,000 to 70,000 clones, about 91% seen once. The sequencing input was PBMCs. The receptor set was obtained from a man aged 18 to 29 in good health and CMV-seronegative. The CDR3 runs from the conserved cysteine through the conserved F or W. The D gene is left open where the match is weak. Some rows have no size entry. The others give once, few or many, or a class for an expanded clone.

J	V	D	size	DNA	CDR3
TRBJ2-3	TRBV7-9	TRBD1	.	TGTGCCAGCAGCTCCAAGCTGTACAGGAAAGGGGGCATGACAGATACGCAGTATTTT	CASSSKLYRKGGMTDTQYF
TRBJ1-1	TRBV28	TRBD1	once	TGTGCCAGCAGTTTATCGGGACAGGGGATAGAAGCTTTCTTT	CASSLSGQGIEAFF
TRBJ1-1	TRBV29-1	.	.	TGCAGCGCTCGAAGGGATGGGGGGTGGTCCACTGAAGCTTTCTTT	CSARRDGGWSTEAFF
TRBJ2-3	TRBV6-1	TRBD1	.	TGTGCCAGCAAGGACAGGTCCCGCACAGATACGCAGTATTTT	CASKDRSRTDTQYF
TRBJ1-4	TRBV4-3	.	once	TGCGCCAGCAGCCAAGACCCAGGGCTACTGTTTTTT	CASSQDPGLLFF
TRBJ1-2	TRBV7-2	TRBD1	once	TGTGCCAGCAGCGCCGACAGGGGATCCTATGGCTACACCTTC	CASSADRGSYGYTF
TRBJ2-7	TRBV5-1	.	.	TGCGCCAGCAGCCCGAAGCTAGCTAACGAGCAGTACTTC	CASSPKLANEQYF
TRBJ1-1	TRBV4-3	.	.	TGCGCCAGCAGCCAAGATTTTTCCGACTCTGAAGCTTTCTTT	CASSQDFSDSEAFF
TRBJ2-5	TRBV27	TRBD2	.	TGTGCCAGCAGAACAAAGGGTCTAGCGGGAGCAGAGACCCAGTACTTC	CASRTKGLAGAETQYF
TRBJ1-2	TRBV5-5	.	.	TGTGCCAGCAGCGAAGGGGTCGACTATGGCTACACCTTC	CASSEGVDYGYTF
TRBJ2-7	TRBV27	TRBD2	.	TGTGCCAGCATGATAGCGGGAGAGGGAATTAGCGAGCAGTACTTC	CASMIAGEGISEQYF
TRBJ2-3	TRBV5-5	.	.	TGTGCCAGCAGCGTTGAAACTCCAACAGATACGCAGTATTTT	CASSVETPTDTQYF